This T cell receptor beta chain was captured by sequencing in a study of T cell repertoires in cytomegalovirus infection. Study overall: Public TCR beta signatures provided an indication of both CMV infection and a matching HLA type. Overall study results and limits: In two of eight donors, the top clonotype was HLA-C-restricted CMV-specific. CMV carriers having the relevant HLA were flagged by cumulative public TCR beta family frequency.

Details on this clonotype: Its antigen is unknown.

This CDR3 has 13 amino acids. V was pared by 3 bases and J by 5 bases, with 10 bases between. The V gene's germline CDR1 is MGHDK and CDR2 SYGVNS. TCRdb re-called the reads through MiXCR, storing one row per CDR3 protein. The profile shows 500,000 to 600,000 distinct CDR3 sequences, more than 15% of them singletons. Sequencing was performed on CD8+ T cells from PBMCs. This clonotype was sampled from a human donor in good health (CMV status not recorded). Some clones in this sample may be carry-over from other donors' samples. The rearrangement links TRBV25-1 to TRBJ2-5; the D is unclear. The CDR3 reads CASSDGLSETQYF. CDR3 in DNA: TGTGCCAGCAGTGACGGGCTCTCGGAGACCCAGTACTTC.